The clone carrying this T cell receptor beta chain is a singleton in its sample. Antigen: not known. Germline CDR1 reads SNHLY; CDR2 reads FYNNEI. The CDR3 sequence is 16 residues long. V shed 6 bases, J shed 4 bases, and the junction held 5 bases outside the gene matches. These data originate in a study of cytomegalovirus exposure and HLA in healthy donors. General study findings and limits: As confirmed in vitro, a few CMV-associated chains were specific for CMV antigens.

Assay used: immunoSEQ multiplex PCR; TCRdb lists only in-frame clones, some missing. The sample includes 150,000 to 200,000 clones, around nine tenths seen only once; the top ten take 2% to 2.5%. The chain is built from TRBV2 and TRBJ2-1, with TRBD2 matching over 14 bases. The TCR originated in a woman under 30 in good health and CMV-seronegative. Sequencing was done on a sample of PBMCs. The CDR3 here is CASRTGLAGAYNEQFF. The DNA for the CDR3 is TGTGCCAGCAGGACGGGACTAGCGGGGGCTTACAATGAGCAGTTCTTC.